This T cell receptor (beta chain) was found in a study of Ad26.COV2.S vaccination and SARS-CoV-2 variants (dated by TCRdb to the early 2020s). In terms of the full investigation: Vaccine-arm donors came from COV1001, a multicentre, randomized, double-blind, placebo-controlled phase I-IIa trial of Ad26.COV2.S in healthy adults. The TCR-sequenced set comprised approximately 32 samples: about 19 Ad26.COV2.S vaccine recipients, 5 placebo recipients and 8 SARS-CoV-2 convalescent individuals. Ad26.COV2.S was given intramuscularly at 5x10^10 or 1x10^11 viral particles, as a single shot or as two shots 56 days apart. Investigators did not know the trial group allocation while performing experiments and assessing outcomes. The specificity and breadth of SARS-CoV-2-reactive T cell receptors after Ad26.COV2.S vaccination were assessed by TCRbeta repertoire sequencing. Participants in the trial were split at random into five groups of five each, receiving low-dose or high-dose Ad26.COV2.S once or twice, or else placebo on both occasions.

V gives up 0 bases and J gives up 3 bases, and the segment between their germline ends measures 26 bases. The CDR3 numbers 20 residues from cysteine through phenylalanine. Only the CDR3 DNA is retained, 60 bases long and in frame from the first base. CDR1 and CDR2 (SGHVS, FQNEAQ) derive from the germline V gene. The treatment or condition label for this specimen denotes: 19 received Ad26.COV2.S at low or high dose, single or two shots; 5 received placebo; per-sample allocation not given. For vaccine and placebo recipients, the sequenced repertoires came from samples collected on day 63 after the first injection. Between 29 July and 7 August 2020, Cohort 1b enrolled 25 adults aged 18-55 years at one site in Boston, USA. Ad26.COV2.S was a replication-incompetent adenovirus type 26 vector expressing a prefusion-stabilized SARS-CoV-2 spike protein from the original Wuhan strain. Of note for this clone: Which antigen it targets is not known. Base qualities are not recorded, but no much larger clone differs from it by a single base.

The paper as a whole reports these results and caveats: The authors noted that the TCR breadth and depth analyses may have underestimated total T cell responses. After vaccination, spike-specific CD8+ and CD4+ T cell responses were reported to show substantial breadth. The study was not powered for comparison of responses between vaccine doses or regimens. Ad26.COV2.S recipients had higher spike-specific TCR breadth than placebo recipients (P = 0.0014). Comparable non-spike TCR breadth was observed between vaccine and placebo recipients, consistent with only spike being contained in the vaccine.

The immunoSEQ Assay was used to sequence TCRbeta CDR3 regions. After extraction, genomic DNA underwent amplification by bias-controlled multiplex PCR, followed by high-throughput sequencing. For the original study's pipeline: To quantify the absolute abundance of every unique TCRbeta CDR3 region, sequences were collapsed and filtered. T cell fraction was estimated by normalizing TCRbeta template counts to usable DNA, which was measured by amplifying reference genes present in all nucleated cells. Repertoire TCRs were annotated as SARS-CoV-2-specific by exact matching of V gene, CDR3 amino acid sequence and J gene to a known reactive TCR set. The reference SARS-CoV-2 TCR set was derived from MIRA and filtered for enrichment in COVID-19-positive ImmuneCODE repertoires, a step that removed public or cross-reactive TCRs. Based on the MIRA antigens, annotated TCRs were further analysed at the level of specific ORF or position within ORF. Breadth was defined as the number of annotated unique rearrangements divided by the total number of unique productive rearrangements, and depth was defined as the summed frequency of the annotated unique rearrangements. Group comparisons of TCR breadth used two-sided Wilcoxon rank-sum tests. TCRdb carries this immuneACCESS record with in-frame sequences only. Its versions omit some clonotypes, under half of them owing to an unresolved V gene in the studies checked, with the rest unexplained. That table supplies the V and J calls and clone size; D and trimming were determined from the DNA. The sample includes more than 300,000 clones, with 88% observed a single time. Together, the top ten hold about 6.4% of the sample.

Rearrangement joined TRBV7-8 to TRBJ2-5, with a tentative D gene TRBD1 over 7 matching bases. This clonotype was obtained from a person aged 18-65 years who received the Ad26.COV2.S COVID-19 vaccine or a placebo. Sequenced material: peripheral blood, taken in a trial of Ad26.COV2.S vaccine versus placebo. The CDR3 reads CASSLAPGAGGQTPEETQYF. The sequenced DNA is TGTGCCAGCAGCTTAGCTCCGGGGGCCGGGGGACAGACACCCGAAGAGACCCAGTACTTC.